This T cell receptor (beta chain) was found in a study of cytomegalovirus exposure and HLA in healthy donors. Points from the study as a whole: In vitro testing confirmed a few CMV-associated chains as specific for CMV antigens.

In the case of this clone: What it binds is unknown.

Germline CDR1 is SGHDN and CDR2 is FVKESK. V lost 1 base to trimming and J lost 4 bases, with 10 bases between them. The length of the CDR3 is 15 residues. Produced via immunoSEQ multiplex PCR; TCRdb's table is partial and in-frame only. The sample shows about 79,000 clones, 80% to 95% of them seen only once. The chain carries TRBV14 and TRBJ2-2; a weak D match, TRBD2 (6 bases). The sequencing input was PBMCs. This sequence originates from a woman aged 25 to 45 in good health and CMV-seronegative. CDR3 bases: TGTGCCAGCAGCCAAGCGGACTATTTCACCGGGGAGCTGTTTTTT. The encoded protein is CASSQADYFTGELFF. The full variable domain, rest sourced from reference TRBV14 and TRBJ2-2, is EAGVTQFPSHSVIEKGQTVTLRCDPISGHDNLYWYRRVMGKEIKFLLHFVKESKQDESGMPNNRFLAERTGGTYSTLKVQPAELEDSGVYFCASSQADYFTGELFFGEGSRLTVL.